The TCR beta chain under discussion was sequenced for a study of cytomegalovirus exposure and HLA in healthy donors. Study at large: Both the 120 validation repertoires and the 600 to 750 first-cohort repertoires used the same platform, as reported by a later analysis. General study results and limits: Rare TCR sequences dominated, though some public TCRs recurred in many donors. Confirmation in vitro established that a few CMV-associated chains were specific for CMV antigens.

These donors were members of the 120-subject validation cohort, a group separate from the approximately 620-subject first cohort. This clone showed up many times. The antigen is unknown. TCRdb's copy holds only in-frame clones and misses some; the assay was immunoSEQ multiplex PCR. The table lists over 200,000 clones, less than 90% of them singletons, with around 5.4% in the top ten. The CDR3 loop spans 14 amino acids. Trimming removed 8 bases at V and 0 bases at J, with 10 bases between. The germline gives CDR1 MNHNS, CDR2 SASEGT. Sequencing input: PBMCs. The chain couples TRBV6-1 to TRBJ1-4; D remains unclear. This receptor was obtained from a woman aged 18 to 35 in good health and CMV-seronegative. The CDR3 is CASCLSATNEKLFF. Here the CDR3 DNA reads TGTGCCAGCTGCCTGAGTGCAACTAATGAAAAACTGTTTTTT.